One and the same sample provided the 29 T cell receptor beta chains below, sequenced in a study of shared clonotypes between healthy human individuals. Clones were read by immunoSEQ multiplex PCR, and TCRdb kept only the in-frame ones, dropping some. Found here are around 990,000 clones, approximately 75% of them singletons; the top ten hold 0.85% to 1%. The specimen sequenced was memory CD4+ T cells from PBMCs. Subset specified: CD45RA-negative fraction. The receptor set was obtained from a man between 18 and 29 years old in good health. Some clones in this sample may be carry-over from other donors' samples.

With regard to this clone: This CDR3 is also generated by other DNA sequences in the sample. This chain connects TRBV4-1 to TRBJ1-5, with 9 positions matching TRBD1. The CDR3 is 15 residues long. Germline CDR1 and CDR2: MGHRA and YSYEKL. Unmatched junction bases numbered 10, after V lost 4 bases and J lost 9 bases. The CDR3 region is CASSPRDRDSWPQHF. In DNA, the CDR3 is TGCGCCAGCAGCCCCCGGGACAGGGATTCGTGGCCCCAGCATTTT.

CDR3 nucleotides: TGTGCCATCAGTGAGATGGGGGCCGACACCGGGGAGCTGTTTTTT. It specifies CAISEMGADTGELFF. The chain couples TRBV10-3 to TRBJ2-2, with D maybe TRBD1 (6 bases). Germline-derived CDR1 and CDR2 are ENHRY and SYGVKD. The V end was cut by 2 bases, the J end by 3 bases, with 10 bases between. CDR3 length equals 15 residues.

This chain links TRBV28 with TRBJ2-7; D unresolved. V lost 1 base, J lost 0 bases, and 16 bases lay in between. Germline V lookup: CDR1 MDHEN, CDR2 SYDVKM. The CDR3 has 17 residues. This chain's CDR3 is CASSLSLLEWTSYEQYF. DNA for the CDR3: TGTGCCAGCAGTTTATCCCTACTGGAATGGACCTCCTACGAGCAGTACTTC.

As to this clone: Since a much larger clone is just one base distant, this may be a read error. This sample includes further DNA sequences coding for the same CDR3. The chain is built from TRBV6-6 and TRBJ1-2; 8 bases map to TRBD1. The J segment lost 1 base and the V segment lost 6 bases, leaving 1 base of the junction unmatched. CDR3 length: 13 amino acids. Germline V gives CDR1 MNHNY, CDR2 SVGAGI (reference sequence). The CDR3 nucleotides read TGTGCCAGCAGCGGACAGGGTAACTATGGCTACACCTTC. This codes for CASSGQGNYGYTF.

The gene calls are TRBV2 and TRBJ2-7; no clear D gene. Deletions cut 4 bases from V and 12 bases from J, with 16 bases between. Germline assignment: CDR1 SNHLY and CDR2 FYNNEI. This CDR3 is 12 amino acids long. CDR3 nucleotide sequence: TGTGCCAGCAGTGTTACAGCCGTTCAGCTGTACTTC. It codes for CASSVTAVQLYF.

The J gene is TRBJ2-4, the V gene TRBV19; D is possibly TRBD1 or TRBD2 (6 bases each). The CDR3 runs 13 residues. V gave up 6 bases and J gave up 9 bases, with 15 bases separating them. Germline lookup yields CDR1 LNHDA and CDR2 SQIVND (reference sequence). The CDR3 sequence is CASRPRGVGIQYF. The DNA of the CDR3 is TGTGCCAGTAGGCCTAGGGGGGTCGGCATTCAGTACTTC.

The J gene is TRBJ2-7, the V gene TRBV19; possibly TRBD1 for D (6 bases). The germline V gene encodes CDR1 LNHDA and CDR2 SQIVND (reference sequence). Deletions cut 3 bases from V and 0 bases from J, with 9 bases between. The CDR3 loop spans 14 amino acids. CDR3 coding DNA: TGTGCCAGTAGTATGGGGGACACCTCCTACGAGCAGTACTTC. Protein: CASSMGDTSYEQYF.

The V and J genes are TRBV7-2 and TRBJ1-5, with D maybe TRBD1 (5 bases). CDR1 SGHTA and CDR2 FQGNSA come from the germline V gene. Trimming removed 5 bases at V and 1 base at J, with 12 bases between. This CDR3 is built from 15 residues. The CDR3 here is CASSTQGGSNQPQHF. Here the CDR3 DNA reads TGTGCCAGCAGCACGCAGGGTGGGAGCAATCAGCCCCAGCATTTT.

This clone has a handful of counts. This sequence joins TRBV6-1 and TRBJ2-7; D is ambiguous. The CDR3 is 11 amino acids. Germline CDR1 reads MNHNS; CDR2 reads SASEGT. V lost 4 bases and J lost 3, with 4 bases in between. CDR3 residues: CASSVLYEQYF. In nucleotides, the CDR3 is TGTGCCAGCAGTGTCCTCTACGAGCAGTACTTC.

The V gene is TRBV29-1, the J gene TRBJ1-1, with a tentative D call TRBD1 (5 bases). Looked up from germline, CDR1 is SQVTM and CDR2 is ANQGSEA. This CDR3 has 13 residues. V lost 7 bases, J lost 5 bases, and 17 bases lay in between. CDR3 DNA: TGCAGCGCCTTGGGGGGACCGAAAACTGAAGCTTTCTTT. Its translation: CSALGGPKTEAFF. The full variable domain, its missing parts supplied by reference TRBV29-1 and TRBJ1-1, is SAVISQKPSRDICQRGTSLTIQCQVDSQVTMMFWYRQQPGQSLTLIATANQGSEATYESGFVIDKFPISRPNLTFSTLTVSNMSPEDSSIYLCSALGGPKTEAFFGQGTRLTVV.

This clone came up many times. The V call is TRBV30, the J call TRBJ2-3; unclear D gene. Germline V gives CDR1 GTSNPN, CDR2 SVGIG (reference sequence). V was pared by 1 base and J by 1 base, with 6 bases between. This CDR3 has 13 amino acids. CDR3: CAWSASGTDTQYF. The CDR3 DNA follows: TGTGCCTGGAGTGCCAGCGGCACAGATACGCAGTATTTT. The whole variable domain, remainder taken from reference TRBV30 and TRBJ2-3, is SQTIHQWPATLVQPVGSPLSLECTVEGTSNPNLYWYRQAAGRGLQLLFYSVGIGQISSEVPQNLSASRPQDRQFILSSKKLLLSDSGFYLCAWSASGTDTQYFGPGTRLTVL.

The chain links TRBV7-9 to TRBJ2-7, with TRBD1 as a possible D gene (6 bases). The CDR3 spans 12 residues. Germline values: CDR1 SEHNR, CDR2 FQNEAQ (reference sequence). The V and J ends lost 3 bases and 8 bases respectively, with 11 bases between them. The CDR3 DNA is TGTGCCAGCAGCTTGGTACAGGGAAAGCAGTACTTC. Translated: CASSLVQGKQYF.

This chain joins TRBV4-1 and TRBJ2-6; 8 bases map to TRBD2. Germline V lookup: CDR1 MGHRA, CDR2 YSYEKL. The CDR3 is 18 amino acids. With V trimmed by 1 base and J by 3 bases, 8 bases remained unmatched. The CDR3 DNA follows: TGCGCCAGCAGCCAAGGGCCGGCGGGGGGCCATGGGGCCAACGTCCTGACTTTC. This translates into CASSQGPAGGHGANVLTF.

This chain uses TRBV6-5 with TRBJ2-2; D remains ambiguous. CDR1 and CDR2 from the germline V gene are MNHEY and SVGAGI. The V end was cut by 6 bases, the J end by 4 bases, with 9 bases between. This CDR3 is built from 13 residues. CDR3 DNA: TGTGCCAGCAGAATGGGTGGCACCGGGGAGCTGTTTTTT. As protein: CASRMGGTGELFF.

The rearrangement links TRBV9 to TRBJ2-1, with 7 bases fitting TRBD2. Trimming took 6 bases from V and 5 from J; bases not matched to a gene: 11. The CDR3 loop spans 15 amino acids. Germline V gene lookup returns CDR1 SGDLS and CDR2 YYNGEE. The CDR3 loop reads CASTLEGGSNNEQFF. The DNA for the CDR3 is TGTGCCAGCACCCTTGAGGGCGGGAGTAACAATGAGCAGTTCTTC.

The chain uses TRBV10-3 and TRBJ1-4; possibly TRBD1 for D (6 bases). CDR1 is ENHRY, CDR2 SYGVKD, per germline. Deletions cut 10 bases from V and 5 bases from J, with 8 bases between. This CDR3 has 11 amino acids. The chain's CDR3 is CASGTNEKLFF. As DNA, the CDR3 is TGTGCCAGCGGGACAAATGAAAAACTGTTTTTT.

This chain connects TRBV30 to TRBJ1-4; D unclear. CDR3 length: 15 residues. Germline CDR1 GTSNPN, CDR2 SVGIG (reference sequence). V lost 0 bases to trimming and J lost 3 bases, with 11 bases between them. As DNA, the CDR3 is TGTGCCTGGAGTGTACTAGGACGGCCTAATGAAAAACTGTTTTTT. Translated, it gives CAWSVLGRPNEKLFF.

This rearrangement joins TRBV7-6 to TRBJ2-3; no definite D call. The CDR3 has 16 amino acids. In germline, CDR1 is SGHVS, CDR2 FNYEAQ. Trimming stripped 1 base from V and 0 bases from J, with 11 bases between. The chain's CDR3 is CASSLGVSSSTDTQYF. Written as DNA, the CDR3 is TGTGCCAGCAGCTTAGGGGTGTCCTCTAGCACAGATACGCAGTATTTT.

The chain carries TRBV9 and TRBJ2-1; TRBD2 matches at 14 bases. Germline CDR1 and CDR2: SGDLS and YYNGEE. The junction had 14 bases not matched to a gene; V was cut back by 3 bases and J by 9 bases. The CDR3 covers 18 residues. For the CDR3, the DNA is TGTGCCAGCAGCGCCGGGACTAGCGGGAGAGGGTTGCGTGGTGAGCAGTTCTTC. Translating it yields CASSAGTSGRGLRGEQFF.

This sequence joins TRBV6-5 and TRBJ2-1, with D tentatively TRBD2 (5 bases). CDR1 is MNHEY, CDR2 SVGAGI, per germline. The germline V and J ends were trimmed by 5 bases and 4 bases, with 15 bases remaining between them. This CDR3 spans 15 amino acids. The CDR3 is CASSTGKRIYNEQFF. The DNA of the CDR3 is TGTGCCAGCAGTACCGGGAAGCGGATATACAATGAGCAGTTCTTC.

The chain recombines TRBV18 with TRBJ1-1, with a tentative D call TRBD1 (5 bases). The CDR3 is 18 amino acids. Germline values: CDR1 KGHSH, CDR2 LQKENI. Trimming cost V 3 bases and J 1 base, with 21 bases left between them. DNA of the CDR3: TGTGCCAGCTCACCTCCCAACACGAGGGGTCGGGGGAACACTGAAGCTTTCTTT. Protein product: CASSPPNTRGRGNTEAFF.

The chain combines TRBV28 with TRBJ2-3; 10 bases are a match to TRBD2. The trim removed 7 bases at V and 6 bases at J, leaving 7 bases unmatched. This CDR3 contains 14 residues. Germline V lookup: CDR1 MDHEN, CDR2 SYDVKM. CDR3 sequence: CASKAGGPGDTQYF. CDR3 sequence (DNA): TGTGCCAGCAAAGCGGGAGGGCCTGGGGATACGCAGTATTTT.

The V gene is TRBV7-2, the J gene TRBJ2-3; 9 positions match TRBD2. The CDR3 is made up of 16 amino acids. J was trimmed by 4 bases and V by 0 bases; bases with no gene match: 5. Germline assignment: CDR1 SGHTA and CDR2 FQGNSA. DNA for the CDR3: TGTGCCAGCAGCTTAGCCCGCGGGAGGGTGGCAGATACGCAGTATTTT. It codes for CASSLARGRVADTQYF.

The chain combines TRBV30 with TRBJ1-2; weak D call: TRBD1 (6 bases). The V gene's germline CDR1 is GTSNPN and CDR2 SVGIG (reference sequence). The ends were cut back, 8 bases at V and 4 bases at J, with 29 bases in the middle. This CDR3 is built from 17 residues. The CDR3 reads CALVTGRGAQGGYGYTF. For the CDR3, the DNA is TGTGCCCTCGTAACCGGAAGGGGGGCGCAAGGGGGCTATGGCTACACCTTC.

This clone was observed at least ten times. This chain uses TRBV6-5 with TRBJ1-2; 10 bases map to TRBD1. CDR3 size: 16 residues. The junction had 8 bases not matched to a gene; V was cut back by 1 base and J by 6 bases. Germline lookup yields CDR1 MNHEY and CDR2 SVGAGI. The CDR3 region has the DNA TGTGCCAGCAGTTACTGGTCGGGACAGGGGAAGGATGGCTACACCTTC. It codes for CASSYWSGQGKDGYTF.

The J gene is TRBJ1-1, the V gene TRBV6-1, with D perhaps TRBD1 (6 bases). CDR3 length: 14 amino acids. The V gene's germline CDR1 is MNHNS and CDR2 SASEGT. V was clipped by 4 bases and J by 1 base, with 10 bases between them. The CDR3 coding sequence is TGTGCCAGCAGTGTACTGACAGGGAACACTGAAGCTTTCTTT. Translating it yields CASSVLTGNTEAFF.

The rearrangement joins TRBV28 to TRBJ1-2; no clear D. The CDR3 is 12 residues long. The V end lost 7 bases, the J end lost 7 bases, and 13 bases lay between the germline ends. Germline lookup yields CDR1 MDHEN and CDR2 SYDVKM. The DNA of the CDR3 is TGTGCCAGCATCGCCGGGCAAAGTGGCTACACCTTC. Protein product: CASIAGQSGYTF.

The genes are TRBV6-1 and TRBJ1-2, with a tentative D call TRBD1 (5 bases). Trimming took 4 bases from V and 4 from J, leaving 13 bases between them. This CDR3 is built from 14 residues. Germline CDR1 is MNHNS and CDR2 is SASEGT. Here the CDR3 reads CASSADTLGYGYTF. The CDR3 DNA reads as TGTGCCAGCAGTGCGGACACCCTTGGCTATGGCTACACCTTC.

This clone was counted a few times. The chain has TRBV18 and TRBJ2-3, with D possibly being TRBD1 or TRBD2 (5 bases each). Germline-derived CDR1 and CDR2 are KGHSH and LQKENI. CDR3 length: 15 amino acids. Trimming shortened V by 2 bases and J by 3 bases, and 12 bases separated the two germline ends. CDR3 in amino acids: CASSPGASYTDTQYF. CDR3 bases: TGTGCCAGCTCACCAGGGGCTAGCTATACAGATACGCAGTATTTT.